This T cell receptor beta chain emerged from a study of blood T cells in healthy people across ages. Healthy Caucasian individuals from Russia aged roughly 6 to 100 were enrolled as donors. It was with a sample-barcoded 5' primer and a J-beta primer mix that a second PCR of roughly 7 to 12 cycles was run. TCRdb reanalysed the 5' RACE reads using MiXCR and keeps one entry per CDR3 protein. The sample carries over 1,500,000 distinct CDR3 sequences, less than 50% recorded once. V lost 7 bases and J 5 bases, leaving 11 bases between the germline ends. The germline V gene encodes CDR1 SQVTM and CDR2 ANQGSEA. This CDR3 is built from 12 residues.

The sequenced material came from blood. The receptor was derived from a woman between 40 and 55 years old in good health. V usage is TRBV29-1 and J usage is TRBJ1-4, with unresolved D. The CDR3: CSADPGNEKLFF. As DNA, the CDR3 is TGCAGCGCCGACCCCGGCAATGAAAAACTGTTTTTT. Full variable domain (outside the CDR3, taken from reference TRBV29-1 and TRBJ1-4): SAVISQKPSRDICQRGTSLTIQCQVDSQVTMMFWYRQQPGQSLTLIATANQGSEATYESGFVIDKFPISRPNLTFSTLTVSNMSPEDSSIYLCSADPGNEKLFFGSGTQLSVL.